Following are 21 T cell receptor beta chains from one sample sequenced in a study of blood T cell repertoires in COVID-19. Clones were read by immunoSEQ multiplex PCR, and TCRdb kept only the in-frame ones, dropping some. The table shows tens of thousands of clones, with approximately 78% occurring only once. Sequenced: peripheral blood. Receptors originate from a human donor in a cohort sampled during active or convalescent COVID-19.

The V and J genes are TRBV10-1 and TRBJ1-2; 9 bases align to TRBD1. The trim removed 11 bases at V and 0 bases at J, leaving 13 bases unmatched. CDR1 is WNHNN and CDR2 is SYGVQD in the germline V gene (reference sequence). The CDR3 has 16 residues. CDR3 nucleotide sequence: TGCGCCCGCCCCCCGGGACAGGGACCGCCTAACTATGGCTACACCTTC. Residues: CARPPGQGPPNYGYTF.

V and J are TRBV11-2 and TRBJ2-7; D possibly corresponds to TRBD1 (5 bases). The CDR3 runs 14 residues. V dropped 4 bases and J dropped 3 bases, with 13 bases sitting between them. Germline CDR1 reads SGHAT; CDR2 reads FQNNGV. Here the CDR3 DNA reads TGTGCCAGCAGCTCAGGGCATAGAGACTACGAGCAGTACTTC. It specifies CASSSGHRDYEQYF.

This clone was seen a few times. DNA for the CDR3: TGTGCCAGCAGCCAAACGACAGGGGGCCGGACAGATACGCAGTATTTT. It codes for CASSQTTGGRTDTQYF. This chain connects TRBV14 to TRBJ2-3; 10 positions agree with TRBD1. The CDR3 is 16 residues long. The V segment lost 2 bases and the J segment 3 bases; nucleotides outside the gene matches: 5. Germline V gene sequence: CDR1 SGHDN, CDR2 FVKESK.

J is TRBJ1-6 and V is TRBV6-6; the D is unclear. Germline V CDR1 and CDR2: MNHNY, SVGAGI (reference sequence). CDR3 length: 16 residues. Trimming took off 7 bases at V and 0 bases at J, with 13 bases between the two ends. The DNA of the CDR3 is TGTGCCAGCAAAGGGCCGGAGGGCTCCTATAATTCACCCCTCCACTTT. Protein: CASKGPEGSYNSPLHF.

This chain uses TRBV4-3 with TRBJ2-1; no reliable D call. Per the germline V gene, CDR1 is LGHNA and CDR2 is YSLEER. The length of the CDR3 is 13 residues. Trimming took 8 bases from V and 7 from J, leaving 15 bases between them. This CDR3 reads CASSSSVVNEQFF. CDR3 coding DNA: TGCGCCAGCTCATCTAGTGTGGTGAATGAGCAGTTCTTC.

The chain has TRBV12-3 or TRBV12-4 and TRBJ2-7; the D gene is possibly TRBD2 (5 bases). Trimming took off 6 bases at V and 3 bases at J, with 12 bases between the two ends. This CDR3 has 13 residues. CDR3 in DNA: TGTGCCAGCAGCGACGGGAATGGCTACGAGCAGTACTTC. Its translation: CASSDGNGYEQYF.

CDR3 amino acids: CASRTGALEAFF. CDR3 in DNA: TGTGCCTCCAGGACAGGGGCCCTTGAAGCTTTCTTT. The rearrangement links TRBV7-9 to TRBJ1-1, with 9 bases that match TRBD1. This CDR3 spans 12 amino acids. V shed 11 bases and J 7 bases; nucleotides not matched to a gene: 8. Germline V gene data show CDR1 as SEHNR and CDR2 as FQNEAQ (reference sequence).

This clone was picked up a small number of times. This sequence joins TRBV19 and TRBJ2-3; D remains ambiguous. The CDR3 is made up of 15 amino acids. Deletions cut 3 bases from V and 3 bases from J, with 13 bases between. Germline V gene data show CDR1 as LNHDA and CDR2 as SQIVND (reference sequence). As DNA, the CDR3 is TGTGCCAGTAGTATGAGGAAACTGGCGACAGATACGCAGTATTTT. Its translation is CASSMRKLATDTQYF. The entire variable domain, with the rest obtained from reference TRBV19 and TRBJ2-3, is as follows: DGGITQSPKYLFRKEGQNVTLSCEQNLNHDAMYWYRQDPGQGLRLIYYSQIVNDFQKGDIAEGYSVSREKKESFPLTVTSAQKNPTAFYLCASSMRKLATDTQYFGPGTRLTVL.

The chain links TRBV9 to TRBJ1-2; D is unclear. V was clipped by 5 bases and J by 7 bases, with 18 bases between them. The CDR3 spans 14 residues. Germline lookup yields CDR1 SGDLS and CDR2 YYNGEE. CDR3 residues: CASSPSLDVRGYTF. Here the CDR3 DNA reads TGTGCCAGCAGTCCTAGTTTGGATGTTCGTGGCTACACCTTC.

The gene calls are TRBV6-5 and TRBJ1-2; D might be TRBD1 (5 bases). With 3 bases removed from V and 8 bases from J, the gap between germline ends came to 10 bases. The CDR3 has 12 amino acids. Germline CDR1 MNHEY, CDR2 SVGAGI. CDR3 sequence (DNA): TGTGCCAGCAGTTATTGGGGGGTAGGCTACACCTTC. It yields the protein CASSYWGVGYTF.

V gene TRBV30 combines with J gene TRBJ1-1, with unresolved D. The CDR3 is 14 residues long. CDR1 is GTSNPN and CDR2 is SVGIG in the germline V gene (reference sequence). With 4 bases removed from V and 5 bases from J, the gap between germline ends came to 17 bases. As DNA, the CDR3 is TGTGCCTGGATCCGCTGGATGGTGGAGACTGAAGCTTTCTTT. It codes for CAWIRWMVETEAFF. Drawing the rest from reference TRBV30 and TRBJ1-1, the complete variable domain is SQTIHQWPATLVQPVGSPLSLECTVEGTSNPNLYWYRQAAGRGLQLLFYSVGIGQISSEVPQNLSASRPQDRQFILSSKKLLLSDSGFYLCAWIRWMVETEAFFGQGTRLTVV.

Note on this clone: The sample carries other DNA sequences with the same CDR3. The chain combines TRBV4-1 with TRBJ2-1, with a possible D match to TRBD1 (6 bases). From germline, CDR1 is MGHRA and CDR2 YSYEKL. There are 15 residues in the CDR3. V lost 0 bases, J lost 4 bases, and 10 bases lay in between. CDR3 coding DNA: TGCGCCAGCAGCCAAGAATGGCAGGGGTACAATGAGCAGTTCTTC. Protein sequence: CASSQEWQGYNEQFF.

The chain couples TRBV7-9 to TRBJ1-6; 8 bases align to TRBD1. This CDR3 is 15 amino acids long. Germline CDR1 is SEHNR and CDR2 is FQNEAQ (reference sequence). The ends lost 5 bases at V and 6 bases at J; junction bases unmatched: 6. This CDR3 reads CASSPAGGTNSPLHF. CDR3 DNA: TGTGCCAGCAGCCCCGCAGGGGGCACTAATTCACCCCTCCACTTT.

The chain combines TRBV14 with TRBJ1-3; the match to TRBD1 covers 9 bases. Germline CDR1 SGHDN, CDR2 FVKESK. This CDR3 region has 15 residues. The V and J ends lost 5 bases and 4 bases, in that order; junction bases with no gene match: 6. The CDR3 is CASSLYRGPGNTIYF. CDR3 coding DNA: TGTGCCAGCAGCTTATACAGGGGGCCGGGAAACACCATATATTTT.

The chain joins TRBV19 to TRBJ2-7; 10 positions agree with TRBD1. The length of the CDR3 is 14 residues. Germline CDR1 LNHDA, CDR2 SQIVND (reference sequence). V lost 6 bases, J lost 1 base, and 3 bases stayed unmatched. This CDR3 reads CASRPGQGSYEQYF. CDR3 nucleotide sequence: TGTGCCAGTAGACCGGGACAGGGGTCCTACGAGCAGTACTTC.

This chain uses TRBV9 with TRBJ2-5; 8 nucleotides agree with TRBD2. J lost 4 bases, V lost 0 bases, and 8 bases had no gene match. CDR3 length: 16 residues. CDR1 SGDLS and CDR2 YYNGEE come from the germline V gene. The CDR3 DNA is TGTGCCAGCAGCGTAGGCTCGCGCGGGGGGTTAGAGACCCAGTACTTC. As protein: CASSVGSRGGLETQYF.

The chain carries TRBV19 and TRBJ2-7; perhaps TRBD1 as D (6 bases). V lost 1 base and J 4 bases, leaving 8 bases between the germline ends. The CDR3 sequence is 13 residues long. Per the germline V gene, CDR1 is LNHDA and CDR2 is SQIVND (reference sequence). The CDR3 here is CASSIARGYEQYF. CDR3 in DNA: TGTGCCAGTAGTATAGCCAGGGGTTACGAGCAGTACTTC.

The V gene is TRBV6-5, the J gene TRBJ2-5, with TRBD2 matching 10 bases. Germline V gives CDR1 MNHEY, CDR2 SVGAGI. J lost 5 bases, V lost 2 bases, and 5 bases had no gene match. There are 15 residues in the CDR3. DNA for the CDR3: TGTGCCAGCAGTTACGGAGCGGGGGGGCCTGAGACCCAGTACTTC. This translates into CASSYGAGGPETQYF.

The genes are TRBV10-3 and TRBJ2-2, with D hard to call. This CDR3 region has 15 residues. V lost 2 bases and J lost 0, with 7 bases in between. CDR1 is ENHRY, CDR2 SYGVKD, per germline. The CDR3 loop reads CAISEAGSNTGELFF. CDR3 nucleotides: TGTGCCATCAGTGAGGCCGGTTCGAACACCGGGGAGCTGTTTTTT.

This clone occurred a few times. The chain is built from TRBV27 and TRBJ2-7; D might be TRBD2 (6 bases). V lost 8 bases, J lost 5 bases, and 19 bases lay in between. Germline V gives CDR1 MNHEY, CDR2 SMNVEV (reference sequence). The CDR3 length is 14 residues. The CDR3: CASRQSGTWNEQYF. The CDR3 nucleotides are TGTGCCAGCCGTCAATCCGGGACTTGGAACGAGCAGTACTTC.

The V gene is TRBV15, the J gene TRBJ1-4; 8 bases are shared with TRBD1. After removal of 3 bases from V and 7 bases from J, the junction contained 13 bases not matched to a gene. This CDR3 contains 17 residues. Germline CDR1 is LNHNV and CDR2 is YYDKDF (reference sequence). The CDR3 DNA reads TGTGCCACCAGCAGCGCCCTTTCGACAGGGGCGGGTGAAAAACTGTTTTTT. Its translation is CATSSALSTGAGEKLFF.